This TCR beta chain emerged from a study of blood T cell repertoires in COVID-19. Overall study: Sites in the United States, Italy and Spain provided acute and convalescent COVID-19 samples. T cells, B-cell-depleted T cells, or PBMCs provided the cDNA or gDNA that served as material.

The authors' processing: From reference gene primer amplification, estimates of nucleated cell counts were derived. TCRdb's copy holds only in-frame clones and misses some; the assay was immunoSEQ multiplex PCR. The DNA gave D and trimming, while V, J and clone size come from that table. The sample carries approximately 150,000 clones, 75% to 90% recorded once. CDR3 length equals 14 residues. CDR1 is SGHTA and CDR2 is FQGNSA in the germline V gene. Trimming shortened V by 0 bases and J by 5 bases, and 10 bases separated the two germline ends. Sequencing input: peripheral blood. The gene calls are TRBV7-2 and TRBJ1-1, with D tentatively TRBD1 (6 bases). The origin of this receptor is a human donor in a cohort sampled during active COVID-19. CDR3 sequence: CASSLAGGGTEAFF. The CDR3 bases are TGTGCCAGCAGCTTAGCTGGGGGCGGGACTGAAGCTTTCTTT.